A single sample gave rise to the 17 T cell receptor beta chains below, sequenced in a study of blood T cell repertoires in COVID-19 (dated by TCRdb to the early 2020s). Receptors were amplified or captured by the immunoSEQ multiplex PCR assay. Sourced from immuneACCESS, this table was stored by TCRdb with only in-frame sequences that have V and J called. A share of the clones is absent; for the studies checked, an unresolved V gene accounts for under half, and the remainder has no known explanation. This sample gives about 240,000 clones in total; about 90% of them show up just once. About 3.3% of the sample comes from the top ten. The sequenced sample was PBMCs or T cells enriched from blood (not recorded which). Receptor source: a woman aged 40-49 years with acute COVID-19.

This rearrangement joins TRBV9 to TRBJ1-4; D is unresolved. This CDR3 comprises 13 residues. Trimming left V 4 bases short and J 4 bases short, with 8 bases between. In germline, CDR1 is SGDLS, CDR2 YYNGEE. The CDR3: CASSSDFNEKLFF. For the CDR3, the DNA is TGTGCCAGCAGCTCCGACTTTAATGAAAAACTGTTTTTT.

CDR3 protein: CASSLAGGTYNEQFF. The CDR3 nucleotides read TGTGCCAGCAGCTTAGCGGGAGGTACTTACAATGAGCAGTTCTTC. The rearrangement uses TRBV7-2 and TRBJ2-1, with a tentative D call TRBD2 (6 bases). In germline, CDR1 is SGHTA, CDR2 FQGNSA. There are 15 residues in the CDR3. Trimming removed 0 bases from V and 4 bases from J, with 10 bases in between.

The CDR3 DNA sequence: TGTGCCAGCAGCTTTTTTACAGGGACAACAGCTAAAGAGCAGTACTTC. Amino acid sequence: CASSFFTGTTAKEQYF. The chain couples TRBV5-5 to TRBJ2-7; D might be TRBD1 (6 bases). Germline CDR1 SGHKS, CDR2 YYEKEE (reference sequence). CDR3 length equals 16 residues. Trimming took 2 bases from V and 7 from J, leaving 22 bases between them.

The V and J genes are TRBV21-1 and TRBJ2-3; the table's D call, TRBD2, has no DNA check behind it. TRBV21-1 is classified as a pseudogene. The CDR3 totals 15 residues. CDR3 protein: CASSRGGEGTDTQYF. In nucleotides, the CDR3 is TGTGCCAGCAGCCGTGGAGGGGAGGGCACAGATACGCAGTATTTT.

The CDR3 region is CASSLDGENEKLFF. The CDR3 DNA sequence: TGTGCCAGCAGCTTAGACGGGGAAAATGAAAAACTGTTTTTT. This chain joins TRBV13 and TRBJ1-4; D gene uncertain. Trimming removed 1 base from V and 5 bases from J, with 8 bases in between. The germline V gene encodes CDR1 PRHDT and CDR2 FYEKMQ (reference sequence). The CDR3 totals 14 residues.

V is TRBV3-1 (or the pseudogene TRBV3-2) and J is TRBJ2-1; TRBD2 matches at 11 bases. After removal of 1 base from V and 6 bases from J, the junction contained 5 bases not matched to a gene. This CDR3 is built from 16 residues. The V gene's germline CDR1 is LGHDT and CDR2 YNNKEL (reference sequence). The CDR3 spells CASSQALAGGPNEQFF. Written as DNA, the CDR3 is TGTGCCAGCAGCCAAGCCTTAGCGGGAGGGCCCAATGAGCAGTTCTTC.

The gene calls are TRBV7-2 and TRBJ1-1; 8 bases agree with TRBD1. Germline CDR1 is SGHTA and CDR2 is FQGNSA. There are 14 residues in the CDR3. V shed 3 bases and J 5 bases; nucleotides not matched to a gene: 5. CDR3 DNA: TGTGCCAGCAGCTTCGACAGGGGTCGGACTGAAGCTTTCTTT. Amino acid sequence: CASSFDRGRTEAFF. The whole variable domain, remainder taken from reference TRBV7-2 and TRBJ1-1, is GAGVSQSPSNKVTEKGKDVELRCDPISGHTALYWYRQSLGQGLEFLIYFQGNSAPDKSGLPSDRFSAERTGGSVSTLTIQRTQQEDSAVYLCASSFDRGRTEAFFGQGTRLTVV.

This clone has a single count. This chain links TRBV18 with TRBJ2-1; tentatively, D is TRBD1 (6 bases). The CDR3 has 15 residues. In germline, CDR1 is KGHSH, CDR2 LQKENI. Between the trimmed V and J ends, which lost 0 bases and 7 bases, there was a span of 13 bases. The CDR3 DNA follows: TGTGCCAGCTCACCACCGGGACAACCGGAGAATGAGCAGTTCTTC. Its translation: CASSPPGQPENEQFF.

This chain uses TRBV5-1 with TRBJ2-2; D is perhaps TRBD2 (6 bases). V lost 0 bases and J lost 4, with 10 bases in between. CDR1 and CDR2 (germline): SGHRS, YFSETQ. This CDR3 is 15 amino acids long. CDR3 amino acids: CASSLGSGVTGELFF. As DNA, the CDR3 is TGCGCCAGCAGCTTGGGATCGGGGGTCACCGGGGAGCTGTTTTTT.

The genes are TRBV2 and TRBJ1-1; possibly TRBD1 for D (6 bases). The germline CDR1 and CDR2 sequences are SNHLY and FYNNEI. The V end lost 2 bases, the J end lost 3 bases, and 10 bases lay between the germline ends. This CDR3 has 14 residues. The CDR3 sequence is CASSETGQDTEAFF. The CDR3 DNA sequence: TGTGCCAGCAGTGAAACGGGACAAGACACTGAAGCTTTCTTT.

This chain links TRBV11-1 with TRBJ1-1, with D perhaps matching TRBD1 (5 bases). The germline V gene has CDR1 SGHAT and CDR2 FQDESV (reference sequence). The CDR3 spans 16 residues. Trimming took off 5 bases at V and 3 bases at J, with 19 bases between the two ends. The chain's CDR3 is CASSVRGGDWDTEAFF. The CDR3 DNA reads as TGTGCCAGCAGCGTGCGAGGAGGGGATTGGGACACTGAAGCTTTCTTT.

Only one count was recorded for this clone. The V and J genes are TRBV7-3 and TRBJ2-3; 10 bases are shared with TRBD2. CDR3 length: 15 residues. CDR1 is SGHTA, CDR2 FQGTGA, per germline. J was trimmed by 5 bases and V by 3 bases; bases with no gene match: 5. The CDR3 DNA reads as TGTGCCAGCAGCTTCAGCGGGAGGGCCAGAGATACGCAGTATTTT. Translating gives CASSFSGRARDTQYF.

This clone was detected only a few times. The genes are TRBV29-1 and TRBJ1-1, with 10 bases identical to TRBD1. The CDR3 is 16 residues long. The V gene's germline CDR1 is SQVTM and CDR2 ANQGSEA. V trimming: 4 bases; J trimming: 10 bases; junction bases outside the gene matches: 18. CDR3 sequence: CSVVAPWGTGELIAFF. The DNA for the CDR3 is TGCAGCGTTGTAGCACCTTGGGGGACAGGGGAACTTATAGCTTTCTTT.

V is TRBV19 and J is TRBJ2-7; 7 nucleotides agree with TRBD1. The ends lost 3 bases at V and 3 bases at J; junction bases unmatched: 14. Germline V gene lookup returns CDR1 LNHDA and CDR2 SQIVND (reference sequence). The CDR3 is 17 residues long. CDR3 sequence: CASSMATIGTAYYEQYF. The CDR3 DNA reads TGTGCCAGTAGTATGGCCACGATTGGGACAGCTTACTACGAGCAGTACTTC.

V usage is TRBV7-9 and J usage is TRBJ2-7; D is unresolved. The CDR3 spans 14 residues. Germline lookup yields CDR1 SEHNR and CDR2 FQNEAQ (reference sequence). V was pared by 6 bases and J by 5 bases, with 17 bases between. The CDR3 DNA reads TGTGCCAGCAGGCCGCCCCTAGGTTACGACGAGCAGTACTTC. Translating gives CASRPPLGYDEQYF.

With regard to this clone: Other DNA sequences in this specimen translate into the identical CDR3. The V and J genes are TRBV11-2 and TRBJ2-3; 8 bases are shared with TRBD2. V shed 5 bases and J 4 bases; nucleotides not matched to a gene: 2. This CDR3 contains 13 residues. CDR1 and CDR2 from the germline V gene are SGHAT and FQNNGV. The CDR3 protein is CASSLAGPDTQYF. The CDR3 DNA is TGTGCCAGCAGCCTAGCGGGTCCAGATACGCAGTATTTT.

The chain recombines TRBV5-4 with TRBJ2-3; weak D call: TRBD2 (6 bases). V dropped 0 bases and J dropped 0 bases, with 14 bases sitting between them. Per the germline V gene, CDR1 is SGHNT and CDR2 is YYREEE (reference sequence). The CDR3 contains 17 residues. In nucleotides, the CDR3 is TGTGCCAGCAGCTTGGGCCTCAGCGGGTCCAGCACAGATACGCAGTATTTT. This gives the protein CASSLGLSGSSTDTQYF.